This entry is about one T cell receptor (beta chain). The antigen remains undetermined. Sequenced by immunoSEQ multiplex PCR; TCRdb stores in-frame clones only, minus some. The profile covers about 56,000 clones, with over 70% appearing a single time and about 15% taken by the ten largest. This CDR3 comprises 14 residues. Germline CDR1 is SNHLY and CDR2 is FYNNEI. V shed 8 bases, J shed 6 bases, and the junction held 10 bases outside the gene matches. The data are from a study of T cell responses to AZD1222 COVID-19 vaccine. General study findings and limits: Seropositive at baseline were only six AZD1222 recipients.

This specimen was peripheral blood, taken on day 0 of AZD1222 vaccination. The clonotype originates from an adult in good health. This chain connects TRBV2 to TRBJ2-7; TRBD1 matches at 10 bases. The CDR3 protein is CASVSGTGDLEQYF. CDR3 sequence (DNA): TGTGCCAGCGTATCCGGGACAGGGGACCTCGAGCAGTACTTC. The full variable domain, its missing parts supplied by reference TRBV2 and TRBJ2-7, is EPEVTQTPSHQVTQMGQEVILRCVPISNHLYFYWYRQILGQKVEFLVSFYNNEISEKSEIFDDQFSVERPDGSNFTLKIRSTKLEDSAMYFCASVSGTGDLEQYFGPGTRLTVT.